The 15 T cell receptor beta chains in this list originate from one sample, sequenced in a study of CD8 T cells in ankylosing spondylitis. TCRdb passed the 5' RACE reads through MiXCR, listing each CDR3 protein once. The table has 150,000 to 200,000 distinct CDR3 sequences, 30% to 40% seen once; the top ten hold around 6%. Sequencing was done on a sample of synovial fluid, either unsorted or a sorted T cell fraction (not recorded which). The receptor set was obtained from a male donor with ankylosing spondylitis.

This clonotype has a handful of counts. V is TRBV28 and J is TRBJ2-1, with unresolved D. The CDR3 is 14 residues long. The V end lost 3 bases, the J end lost 9 bases, and 15 bases lay between the germline ends. CDR1 and CDR2 (germline): MDHEN, SYDVKM. For the CDR3, the DNA is TGTGCCAGCAGTTTCGGCGGACGCCCGGGTGAGCAGTTCTTC. Amino acid sequence: CASSFGGRPGEQFF.

This clonotype occurred a few times. J is TRBJ2-7 and V is TRBV7-9, with D maybe TRBD2 (5 bases). Trimming removed 5 bases from V and 1 base from J, with 15 bases in between. Germline V CDR1 and CDR2: SEHNR, FQNEAQ (reference sequence). The CDR3 is 15 residues long. DNA for the CDR3: TGTGCCAGCAGCCTGGCCGGGATCATATCCTACGAGCAGTACTTC. This codes for CASSLAGIISYEQYF.

V and J are TRBV20-1 and TRBJ1-2; 8 bases align to TRBD1. This CDR3 is built from 13 residues. J lost 8 bases, V lost 6 bases, and 11 bases had no gene match. The germline V gene encodes CDR1 DFQATT and CDR2 SNEGSKA (reference sequence). The CDR3 loop is CSAQETGVGGYTF. Written as DNA, the CDR3 is TGCAGTGCCCAAGAGACAGGGGTGGGGGGCTACACCTTC.

This clonotype was observed at least ten times. The V call is TRBV2, the J call TRBJ2-5; possible D gene TRBD2, 6 bases. CDR3 length: 16 amino acids. Germline CDR1 SNHLY, CDR2 FYNNEI. The ends were cut back, 7 bases at V and 0 bases at J, with 18 bases in the middle. CDR3 amino acids: CASTFLRDSNQETQYF. The CDR3 DNA reads TGTGCCAGCACTTTCCTCCGGGACTCCAACCAAGAGACCCAGTACTTC.

This clonotype was found a few times. The rearrangement uses TRBV10-3 and TRBJ2-1, with 7 bases lining up with TRBD1. CDR1 is ENHRY, CDR2 SYGVKD, per germline. The CDR3 is 13 amino acids. The junction had 2 bases not matched to a gene; V was cut back by 6 bases and J by 3 bases. The CDR3 is CAISQGDYNEQFF. CDR3 sequence (DNA): TGTGCCATCAGCCAGGGGGACTACAATGAGCAGTTCTTC.

The chain recombines TRBV3-1 with TRBJ2-1; no reliable D call. Per the germline V gene, CDR1 is LGHDT and CDR2 is YNNKEL (reference sequence). The CDR3 has 16 residues. The V end lost 0 bases, the J end lost 6 bases, and 15 bases lay between the germline ends. DNA of the CDR3: TGTGCCAGCAGCCAAGATATCAAGCAGCCATCCAATGAGCAGTTCTTC. Amino acids: CASSQDIKQPSNEQFF.

The chain uses TRBV19 and TRBJ2-7; 12 bases match TRBD2. Losses at the gene ends were 6 bases for V and 1 base for J; bases not matched to a gene: 4. From germline, CDR1 is LNHDA and CDR2 SQIVND (reference sequence). The CDR3 contains 15 residues. CDR3 DNA: TGTGCCAGTAGAGTGACTAGCGGGGGATCCTACGAGCAGTACTTC. Translation gives CASRVTSGGSYEQYF.

This clonotype was observed a few times. The chain employs TRBV4-2 and TRBJ2-6, with TRBD1 matching 7 bases. This CDR3 contains 16 residues. Trimming removed 4 bases from V and 0 bases from J; junction bases left unmatched: 3. Germline lookup yields CDR1 LGHNA and CDR2 YNFKEQ. The CDR3 sequence: CASSPQGDSGANVLTF. CDR3 in DNA: TGTGCCAGCAGCCCCCAGGGGGACTCTGGGGCCAACGTCCTGACTTTC.

This clonotype has ten or more counts. The rearrangement uses TRBV19 and TRBJ1-5; D is unclear. Trimming pared 7 bases from V and 4 bases from J, leaving 11 bases between. The CDR3 covers 13 residues. In germline, CDR1 is LNHDA, CDR2 SQIVND (reference sequence). The CDR3 DNA reads TGTGCCAGTACACCAGGTTATAATCAGCCCCAGCATTTT. Encoded protein: CASTPGYNQPQHF.

The V call is TRBV12-3 or TRBV12-4, the J call TRBJ1-1; D perhaps matches TRBD1 (5 bases). Trimming took 3 bases from V and 6 from J, leaving 11 bases between them. The CDR3 consists of 13 residues. The chain's CDR3 is CASSFGGGAEAFF. The CDR3 region has the DNA TGTGCCAGCAGTTTTGGGGGAGGTGCTGAAGCTTTCTTT.

V and J are TRBV7-9 and TRBJ1-2, with D uncertain. Germline V gene lookup returns CDR1 SEHNR and CDR2 FQNEAQ (reference sequence). Between the trimmed V and J ends, which lost 3 bases and 4 bases, there was a span of 18 bases. This CDR3 region has 16 residues. In DNA, the CDR3 is TGTGCCAGCAGCTTGGTAGGCGGTCAAGAATCCTATGGCTACACCTTC. Its protein product is CASSLVGGQESYGYTF.

This clonotype has a count of ten or more. The V and J genes are TRBV20-1 and TRBJ2-1, with D perhaps TRBD2 (6 bases). Germline loops: CDR1 DFQATT, CDR2 SNEGSKA (reference sequence). V lost 7 bases to trimming and J lost 4 bases, with 14 bases between them. The CDR3 totals 13 residues. The CDR3 here is CSVGRDVYNEQFF. The CDR3, as DNA: TGCAGTGTTGGGCGGGATGTATACAATGAGCAGTTCTTC.

V and J are TRBV20-1 and TRBJ2-5, with D possibly TRBD1 on 5 matching bases. Germline-derived CDR1 and CDR2 are DFQATT and SNEGSKA (reference sequence). V was cut by 1 base and J by 3 bases, with 6 bases left in between. CDR3 length: 12 amino acids. For the CDR3, the DNA is TGCAGTGCTAGAGTAGGGGAAGAGACCCAGTACTTC. Its translation is CSARVGEETQYF.

The chain uses TRBV12-3 or TRBV12-4 and TRBJ1-1; maybe TRBD1 (5 bases). The V end lost 6 bases, the J end lost 2 bases, and 13 bases lay between the germline ends. This CDR3 spans 14 amino acids. CDR3 DNA: TGTGCCAGCAGGCGGGTAGGGGTCAACACTGAAGCTTTCTTT. Amino acid sequence: CASRRVGVNTEAFF.

This clonotype was observed a few times. V gene TRBV20-1 combines with J gene TRBJ2-3; 12 nucleotides match TRBD2. CDR3 length equals 18 residues. V lost 7 bases and J lost 4; bases outside the gene matches: 18. The germline V gene encodes CDR1 DFQATT and CDR2 SNEGSKA (reference sequence). CDR3 sequence: CSVGRGLAGGPGADTQYF. CDR3 coding DNA: TGCAGTGTTGGTAGGGGTCTAGCGGGGGGGCCAGGGGCAGATACGCAGTATTTT.